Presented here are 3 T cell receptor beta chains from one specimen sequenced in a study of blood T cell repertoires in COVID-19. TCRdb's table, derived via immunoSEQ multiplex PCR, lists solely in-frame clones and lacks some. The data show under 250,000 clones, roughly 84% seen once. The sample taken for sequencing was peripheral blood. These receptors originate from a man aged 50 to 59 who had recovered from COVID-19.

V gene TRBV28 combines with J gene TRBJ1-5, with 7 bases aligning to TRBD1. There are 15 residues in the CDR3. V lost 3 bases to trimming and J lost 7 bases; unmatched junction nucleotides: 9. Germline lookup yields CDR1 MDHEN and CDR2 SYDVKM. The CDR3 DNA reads TGTGCCAGCAGTTTCTCAGGGGGAATAGGCCAGCCCCAGCATTTT. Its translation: CASSFSGGIGQPQHF.

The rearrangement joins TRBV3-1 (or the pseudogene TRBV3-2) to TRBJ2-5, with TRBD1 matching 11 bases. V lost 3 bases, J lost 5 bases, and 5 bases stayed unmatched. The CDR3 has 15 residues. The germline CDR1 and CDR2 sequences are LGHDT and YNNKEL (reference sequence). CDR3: CASSQGTGGYETQYF. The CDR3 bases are TGTGCCAGCAGCCAGGGGACAGGGGGTTACGAGACCCAGTACTTC.

The CDR3 reads CASSWQGESNYGYTF. The DNA for the CDR3 is TGCGCCAGCAGCTGGCAGGGGGAGTCTAACTATGGCTACACCTTC. This rearrangement joins TRBV5-1 to TRBJ1-2; 7 nucleotides agree with TRBD1. The V segment lost 3 bases and the J segment 0 bases; nucleotides outside the gene matches: 5. The CDR3 consists of 15 residues. CDR1 and CDR2 from the germline V gene are SGHRS and YFSETQ.